The 20 T cell receptor beta chains below come from one sample, sequenced in a study of T cells in Graves' hyperthyroidism and ophthalmopathy. RNA transcripts provided the source from which TCR beta CDR3 regions were amplified. HTBI primers were used for first-round RT-PCR of the TCR CDR3. TCRdb re-derived calls from the multiplex PCR reads in MiXCR, one entry per CDR3 protein. The sample holds some 490,000 distinct CDR3 sequences, under 25% seen once. Sequencing input: blood. These receptors originate from a woman in her 70s with Graves' ophthalmopathy.

The CDR3 reads CASSRTEANTGELFF. The CDR3 bases are TGTGCCAGCAGTCGGACAGAAGCAAACACCGGGGAGCTGTTTTTT. This chain connects TRBV9 to TRBJ2-2; possibly TRBD1 for D (6 bases). This CDR3 has 15 residues. Trimming stripped 5 bases from V and 2 bases from J, with 13 bases between. Germline assignment: CDR1 SGDLS and CDR2 YYNGEE.

This clonotype was observed a handful of times. This chain's CDR3 is CASSKLQGQGAGQPQHF. The DNA of the CDR3 is TGTGCCAGTAGTAAACTTCAGGGGCAGGGGGCCGGCCAGCCCCAGCATTTT. The V call is TRBV19, the J call TRBJ1-5, with 8 bases fitting TRBD1. The germline V gene encodes CDR1 LNHDA and CDR2 SQIVND (reference sequence). CDR3 length: 17 amino acids. The V gene end was trimmed by 4 bases and the J gene end by 7 bases; junction bases not matched to a gene: 15.

This chain connects TRBV10-3 to TRBJ1-2; D is undetermined. Germline values: CDR1 ENHRY, CDR2 SYGVKD. V was pared by 0 bases and J by 0 bases, with 2 bases between. The CDR3 is 13 residues long. The CDR3 nucleotides read TGTGCCATCAGTGAGTCGGCTAACTATGGCTACACCTTC. This sequence encodes CAISESANYGYTF.

This clonotype was counted between two and nine times. The rearrangement uses TRBV18 and TRBJ2-3; 7 nucleotides line up with TRBD2. Germline-derived CDR1 and CDR2 are KGHSH and LQKENI. V dropped 3 bases and J dropped 4; count of bases not matched to a gene: 7. The CDR3 covers 15 residues. Written as DNA, the CDR3 is TGTGCCAGCTCACCTGTGGCGGGAGCGGCAGATACGCAGTATTTT. It yields the protein CASSPVAGAADTQYF.

At least ten counts were recorded for this clonotype. The chain joins TRBV12-3 or TRBV12-4 to TRBJ2-7, with 9 nucleotides matching TRBD2. The CDR3 has 14 amino acids. The V segment lost 6 bases and the J segment 7 bases; nucleotides outside the gene matches: 10. CDR3 residues: CASSSREGAFEQYF. CDR3 bases: TGTGCCAGCAGCTCGCGGGAGGGCGCCTTTGAGCAGTACTTC.

The rearrangement links TRBV5-1 to TRBJ1-2, with D possibly TRBD1 on 6 matching bases. With 3 bases removed from V and 7 bases from J, the gap between germline ends came to 13 bases. The CDR3 contains 13 residues. Germline V CDR1 and CDR2: SGHRS, YFSETQ. The DNA of the CDR3 is TGCGCCAGCAGCTCAGAAACAGGGTCTGGCTACACCTTC. Amino acid sequence: CASSSETGSGYTF.

This chain uses TRBV2 with TRBJ2-5, with TRBD1 matching over 7 bases. CDR3 length equals 11 residues. With 7 bases clipped from V and 12 bases from J, the junction kept 8 bases outside the gene matches. Germline CDR1 is SNHLY and CDR2 is FYNNEI. This CDR3 is CASNRDRIKYF. CDR3 bases: TGTGCCAGCAATAGGGACAGAATTAAGTACTTC. Full variable domain (remainder filled in from reference TRBV2 and TRBJ2-5): EPEVTQTPSHQVTQMGQEVILRCVPISNHLYFYWYRQILGQKVEFLVSFYNNEISEKSEIFDDQFSVERPDGSNFTLKIRSTKLEDSAMYFCASNRDRIKYFGPGTRLLVL.

This clonotype was picked up many times. The chain is built from TRBV2 and TRBJ2-1, with D possibly being TRBD1 (5 bases). Germline V CDR1 and CDR2: SNHLY, FYNNEI. The CDR3 runs 11 residues. V gave up 6 bases and J gave up 9 bases, with 9 bases separating them. The CDR3 spells CASSPQGEQFF. Written as DNA, the CDR3 is TGTGCCAGCAGCCCTCAGGGTGAGCAGTTCTTC.

The rearrangement uses TRBV2 and TRBJ1-1, with D hard to call. Looked up from germline, CDR1 is SNHLY and CDR2 is FYNNEI. Trimming shortened V by 7 bases and J by 8 bases, and 8 bases separated the two germline ends. The CDR3 is 10 amino acids. The CDR3 loop is CASIVGEAFF. Here the CDR3 DNA reads TGTGCCAGCATAGTGGGCGAAGCTTTCTTT.

This chain joins TRBV28 and TRBJ1-6, with 7 bases aligning to TRBD1. The germline V gene encodes CDR1 MDHEN and CDR2 SYDVKM. The CDR3 spans 17 residues. The trim removed 2 bases at V and 9 bases at J, leaving 13 bases unmatched. As DNA, the CDR3 is TGTGCCAGCAGTTTACAATCCGGGACAGTATCACGTTCACCCCTCCACTTT. Protein product: CASSLQSGTVSRSPLHF.

This sequence joins TRBV12-3 or TRBV12-4 and TRBJ2-3; 9 positions agree with TRBD1. This CDR3 spans 16 amino acids. V dropped 3 bases and J dropped 2; count of bases not matched to a gene: 6. In DNA, the CDR3 is TGTGCCAGCAGTTTTCGGGGGACAGGGAACACAGATACGCAGTATTTT. Translated, it gives CASSFRGTGNTDTQYF.

This clonotype was detected many times. The chain uses TRBV6-2 or TRBV6-3 and TRBJ2-6; D possibly corresponds to TRBD2 (6 bases). This CDR3 region has 16 residues. V was trimmed by 5 bases and J by 3 bases, leaving 14 bases between them. CDR1 and CDR2 from the germline V gene are MNHEY and SVGEGT. The CDR3 DNA sequence: TGTGCCAGCAGTCTACCTCAGGGACTTGGGGCCAACGTCCTGACTTTC. Translated: CASSLPQGLGANVLTF.

This clonotype appeared many times. The rearrangement uses TRBV7-2 and TRBJ2-5, with 7 nucleotides matching TRBD2. J lost 5 bases, V lost 5 bases, and 8 bases had no gene match. Germline values: CDR1 SGHTA, CDR2 FQGNSA. This CDR3 comprises 14 residues. As DNA, the CDR3 is TGTGCCAGCAGCGAGGGAGGGTCGACTGAGACCCAGTACTTC. As protein: CASSEGGSTETQYF.

This clonotype was seen a handful of times. The chain combines TRBV6-1 with TRBJ2-1; possible D gene TRBD2, 5 bases. Germline assignment: CDR1 MNHNS and CDR2 SASEGT. This CDR3 is 16 amino acids long. The V end was cut by 4 bases, the J end by 2 bases, with 15 bases between. The CDR3 bases are TGTGCCAGCAGTGGACTACTGACTATTACCTACAATGAGCAGTTCTTC. This codes for CASSGLLTITYNEQFF.

V usage is TRBV27 and J usage is TRBJ2-5, with a weak D call TRBD2 (7 bases). The V and J ends lost 3 bases and 7 bases respectively, with 24 bases between them. From germline, CDR1 is MNHEY and CDR2 SMNVEV (reference sequence). CDR3 length: 17 amino acids. DNA for the CDR3: TGTGCCAGCAGTTTTAGCGGCGCAGCAAGGGGGGGGGGGACCCAGTACTTC. Its translation: CASSFSGAARGGGTQYF.

The chain carries TRBV6-1 and TRBJ2-3, with D possibly TRBD1 on 5 matching bases. Germline V gives CDR1 MNHNS, CDR2 SASEGT. V lost 5 bases and J lost 1, with 10 bases in between. The CDR3 is made up of 14 amino acids. The CDR3 DNA is TGTGCCAGCAGTCCTTCGACAGGCACAGATACGCAGTATTTT. Protein: CASSPSTGTDTQYF.

As DNA, the CDR3 is TGTGCCAGTTCGAGGGCTTCGGGCTCCTACGAGCAGTACTTC. This translates into CASSRASGSYEQYF. The rearrangement joins TRBV19 to TRBJ2-7; a weak D match, TRBD2 (5 bases). The CDR3 loop spans 14 amino acids. The germline CDR1 and CDR2 sequences are LNHDA and SQIVND (reference sequence). Trimming removed 8 bases at V and 0 bases at J, with 14 bases between.

The rearrangement links TRBV24-1 to TRBJ2-2; no definite D call. The ends were cut back, 2 bases at V and 1 base at J, with 4 bases in the middle. The CDR3 is 14 amino acids. The germline gives CDR1 KGHDR, CDR2 SFDVKD. Written as DNA, the CDR3 is TGTGCCACCAGTGATTCTAGGAACACCGGGGAGCTGTTTTTT. Translation gives CATSDSRNTGELFF.

The genes are TRBV20-1 and TRBJ1-6, with D perhaps matching TRBD1 (5 bases). Germline loops: CDR1 DFQATT, CDR2 SNEGSKA (reference sequence). The CDR3 length is 15 residues. Trimming took 0 bases from V and 7 from J, leaving 13 bases between them. CDR3 nucleotide sequence: TGCAGTGCTAGAGAAAGGGGACTGCAGAATTCACCCCTCCACTTT. Protein: CSARERGLQNSPLHF.

There are many counts of this clonotype. The V call is TRBV2, the J call TRBJ1-2, with 11 bases that match TRBD1. CDR3 length: 14 amino acids. J was trimmed by 8 bases and V by 4 bases; bases with no gene match: 6. The germline gives CDR1 SNHLY, CDR2 FYNNEI. The chain's CDR3 is CASSVGQGAGGYTF. In nucleotides, the CDR3 is TGTGCCAGCAGTGTTGGACAGGGGGCCGGCGGCTACACCTTC.